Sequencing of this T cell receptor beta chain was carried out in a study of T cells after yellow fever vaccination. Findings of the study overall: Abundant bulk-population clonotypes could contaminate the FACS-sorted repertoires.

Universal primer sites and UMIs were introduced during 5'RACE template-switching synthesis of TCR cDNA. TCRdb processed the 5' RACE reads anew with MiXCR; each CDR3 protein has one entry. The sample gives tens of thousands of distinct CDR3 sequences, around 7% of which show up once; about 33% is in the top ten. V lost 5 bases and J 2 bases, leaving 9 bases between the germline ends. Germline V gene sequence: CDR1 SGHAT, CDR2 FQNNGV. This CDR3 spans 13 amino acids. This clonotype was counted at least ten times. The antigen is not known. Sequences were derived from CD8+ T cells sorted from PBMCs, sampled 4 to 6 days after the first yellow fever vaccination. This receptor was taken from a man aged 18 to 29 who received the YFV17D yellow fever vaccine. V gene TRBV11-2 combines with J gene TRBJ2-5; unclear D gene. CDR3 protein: CASSAQVQETQYF. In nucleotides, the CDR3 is TGTGCCAGCAGCGCCCAAGTACAAGAGACCCAGTACTTC.